A single sample gave rise to the 29 T cell receptor beta chains below, sequenced in a study of monozygotic twins with inflammatory bowel disease. Reanalyzing the 5' RACE reads, TCRdb keeps one entry per CDR3 protein, without DNA. The sample's table shows about 110,000 distinct CDR3 sequences. The sequencing input was blood. All receptors derive from a human donor with ulcerative colitis or Crohn's disease, or a healthy co-twin of an affected twin (not recorded which).

The rearrangement links TRBV20-1 to TRBJ1-2; the TRBD1 assignment by TCRdb is unverifiable without DNA. Germline CDR1 DFQATT, CDR2 SNEGSKA (reference sequence). The CDR3 is 13 residues long. The CDR3 reads CSASIQGAYGYTF.

J is TRBJ2-3 and V is TRBV12-3 or TRBV12-4; no DNA is available, so the TRBD2 call from TCRdb remains unchecked. This CDR3 spans 13 amino acids. CDR3 protein: CASSLRESDTQYF.

The CDR3 here is CASSPGPENTEAFF. The rearrangement joins TRBV12-3 or TRBV12-4 to TRBJ1-1; TCRdb returns TRBD1, unconfirmable since there is no DNA. This CDR3 spans 14 amino acids.

The chain joins TRBV20-1 to TRBJ2-1; TCRdb lists TRBD1, though no DNA is available to test this call. CDR3 length: 15 amino acids. Germline loops: CDR1 DFQATT, CDR2 SNEGSKA (reference sequence). The CDR3 spells CSARDRTGVYNEQFF.

The chain carries TRBV9 and TRBJ1-1; TCRdb returns TRBD1, unconfirmable since there is no DNA. This CDR3 is 14 amino acids long. Germline V gene data show CDR1 as SGDLS and CDR2 as YYNGEE. CDR3 amino acids: CASSPGTLFTEAFF.

V is TRBV19 and J is TRBJ2-3; TCRdb returns TRBD1, unconfirmable since there is no DNA. Per germline, CDR1 LNHDA and CDR2 SQIVND (reference sequence). This CDR3 has 14 amino acids. The CDR3: CASKPAGSTDTQYF.

The J gene is TRBJ2-1, the V gene TRBV7-3; the D call of TRBD1 rests on TCRdb alone, since no DNA is present to check it. Germline V CDR1 and CDR2: SGHTA, FQGTGA. The CDR3 has 15 residues. The CDR3 loop reads CASSLMGQGYNEQFF.

The rearrangement joins TRBV5-1 to TRBJ2-7; the TCRdb call, TRBD1, lacks DNA for checking. Looked up from germline, CDR1 is SGHRS and CDR2 is YFSETQ. This CDR3 is built from 14 residues. The CDR3 is CASSLGGDPYEQYF.

V and J are TRBV28 and TRBJ2-7; TCRdb selects TRBD2, and the lack of DNA leaves this call unchecked. From germline, CDR1 is MDHEN and CDR2 SYDVKM. The CDR3 extends over 15 amino acids. The CDR3 sequence: CASSLLAGGGYEQYF. The variable domain in full, completed from reference TRBV28 and TRBJ2-7, reads DVKVTQSSRYLVKRTGEKVFLECVQDMDHENMFWYRQDPGLGLRLIYFSYDVKMKEKGDIPEGYSVSREKKERFSLILESASTNQTSMYLCASSLLAGGGYEQYFGPGTRLTVT.

The chain carries TRBV11-3 and TRBJ2-7; TCRdb calls TRBD1, which cannot be checked without DNA. The CDR3 loop spans 16 amino acids. The germline V gene encodes CDR1 SGHNT and CDR2 YENEEA. CDR3 sequence reads: CASSPRRDTYSYEQYF.

V gene TRBV5-1 combines with J gene TRBJ2-5; TCRdb proposes TRBD2, but this gene call is untestable without DNA. Per germline, CDR1 SGHRS and CDR2 YFSETQ. The CDR3 covers 14 residues. The CDR3 here is CASSLEALGETQYF.

J is TRBJ2-7 and V is TRBV20-1. The CDR3 is 14 residues long. CDR1 and CDR2 from the germline V gene are DFQATT and SNEGSKA (reference sequence). The CDR3 protein is CSARDTGDFYEQYF.

This sequence joins TRBV3-1 and TRBJ1-6. CDR1 and CDR2 from the germline V gene are LGHDT and YNNKEL (reference sequence). This CDR3 contains 14 residues. CDR3: CASSRDFRYSPLHF.

The chain uses TRBV6-5 and TRBJ1-6. The CDR3 consists of 15 residues. Germline values: CDR1 MNHEY, CDR2 SVGAGI. CDR3 protein: CASSYSIRVNSPLHF.

The chain couples TRBV7-9 to TRBJ2-7; absent DNA, TCRdb's TRBD1 call cannot be checked. The germline CDR1 and CDR2 sequences are SEHNR and FQNEAQ (reference sequence). The CDR3 consists of 12 residues. CDR3 sequence: CASSLGQNEQYF.

The rearrangement joins TRBV5-1 to TRBJ2-3; TCRdb outputs TRBD1, but without DNA this stays unchecked. CDR1 is SGHRS and CDR2 is YFSETQ in the germline V gene. The CDR3 spans 14 residues. The CDR3 loop reads CASSFEQGTDTQYF.

The chain is built from TRBV29-1 and TRBJ2-1; TCRdb indicates TRBD1, and absent DNA this call remains unverified. CDR1 SQVTM and CDR2 ANQGSEA come from the germline V gene. The length of the CDR3 is 13 residues. The CDR3 reads CSVEGTGGGEQFF.

The chain uses TRBV5-1 and TRBJ2-1; the D call of TRBD2 rests on TCRdb alone, since no DNA is present to check it. Germline CDR1 is SGHRS and CDR2 is YFSETQ. The CDR3 runs to 19 residues. CDR3 sequence: CASSLAILAGEKASNEQFF.

This sequence joins TRBV18 and TRBJ2-5; TCRdb designates TRBD1, a call that cannot be tested without DNA. CDR3 size: 14 residues. In germline, CDR1 is KGHSH, CDR2 LQKENI. The CDR3 sequence: CASSPIGTEETQYF.

The J gene is TRBJ2-3, the V gene TRBV6-5; without DNA, the TCRdb call of TRBD2 cannot be checked. The CDR3 has 17 residues. CDR1 is MNHEY, CDR2 SVGAGI, per germline. CDR3: CASSNPGLAGAADTQYF.

The chain employs TRBV5-1 and TRBJ1-5; TCRdb calls TRBD1, which cannot be checked without DNA. Germline CDR1 and CDR2: SGHRS and YFSETQ. This CDR3 comprises 15 residues. CDR3 protein: CASSLTGGSYQPQHF.

The gene calls are TRBV7-9 and TRBJ2-3. The CDR3 consists of 14 residues. Germline CDR1 reads SEHNR; CDR2 reads FQNEAQ (reference sequence). The chain's CDR3 is CASSFGGLGDTQYF.

The chain joins TRBV7-2 to TRBJ2-3; the TRBD2 assignment by TCRdb is unverifiable without DNA. The CDR3 has 16 amino acids. Germline-derived CDR1 and CDR2 are SGHTA and FQGNSA. The CDR3 spells CASSQVAGEWTDTQYF.

The rearrangement links TRBV20-1 to TRBJ1-5; TCRdb's assignment of TRBD1 cannot be checked, as there is no DNA. Germline CDR1 DFQATT, CDR2 SNEGSKA (reference sequence). The CDR3 covers 15 residues. The CDR3: CSARVWGGSNQPQHF.

The rearrangement links TRBV11-2 to TRBJ2-1; the D gene TCRdb calls, TRBD1, cannot be checked with no DNA. CDR1 SGHAT and CDR2 FQNNGV come from the germline V gene. The CDR3 runs to 17 residues. This CDR3 is CASSSYKGEGPYNEQFF. The variable domain in full, completed from reference TRBV11-2 and TRBJ2-1, reads EAGVAQSPRYKIIEKRQSVAFWCNPISGHATLYWYQQILGQGPKLLIQFQNNGVVDDSQLPKDRFSAERLKGVDSTLKIQPAKLEDSAVYLCASSSYKGEGPYNEQFFGPGTRLTVL.

This chain connects TRBV11-1 to TRBJ2-7; TCRdb outputs TRBD2, but without DNA this stays unchecked. The CDR3 loop spans 16 amino acids. CDR1 SGHAT and CDR2 FQDESV come from the germline V gene (reference sequence). CDR3 loop: CASSSHGLAGGREQYF.

The rearrangement links TRBV7-2 to TRBJ2-3. Germline V gene data show CDR1 as SGHTA and CDR2 as FQGNSA. There are 15 residues in the CDR3. The CDR3 sequence: CASSLDPSGTDTQYF.

The chain joins TRBV5-1 to TRBJ2-2; TCRdb names TRBD1, which stays unverified in the absence of DNA. Per germline, CDR1 SGHRS and CDR2 YFSETQ. The CDR3 spans 17 residues. CDR3: CASSIPDRGMDTGELFF.

The chain recombines TRBV25-1 with TRBJ1-2; no DNA is available, so the TRBD1 call from TCRdb remains unchecked. From germline, CDR1 is MGHDK and CDR2 SYGVNS. The CDR3 runs to 13 residues. CDR3 residues: CASSAQGVYGYTF.